The 13 T cell receptor beta chains below were found in one sample sequenced in a study of STAT5B mutations in CD4+ large granular lymphocyte leukemia. TCRdb's copy holds only in-frame clones and misses some; the assay was immunoSEQ multiplex PCR. Seen here are about 35,000 clones, roughly 65% observed once, and the top ten hold around 1.7%. The sequenced sample was CD4+ T cells from blood buffy coats. These receptors originate from a human donor in good health.

The chain carries TRBV5-1 and TRBJ1-5; maybe TRBD1 (6 bases). CDR1 is SGHRS and CDR2 is YFSETQ in the germline V gene. The CDR3 is 15 residues long. Between the trimmed V and J ends, which lost 1 base and 4 bases, there was a span of 12 bases. Here the CDR3 DNA reads TGCGCCAGCAGCTTGTTGGCAGGGGAGAATCAGCCCCAGCATTTT. This codes for CASSLLAGENQPQHF.

The chain combines TRBV19 with TRBJ1-5, with 7 bases matching TRBD1. The CDR3 runs to 15 residues. CDR1 is LNHDA, CDR2 SQIVND, per germline (reference sequence). V was pared by 4 bases and J by 0 bases, with 3 bases of the junction left unmatched. The CDR3 DNA sequence: TGTGCCAGTAGTACGGGACAGAATAGCAATCAGCCCCAGCATTTT. This gives the protein CASSTGQNSNQPQHF.

CDR3 sequence: CASSIPGQGAATEAFF. The DNA for the CDR3 is TGTGCCAGCAGTATTCCGGGACAGGGGGCGGCCACTGAAGCTTTCTTT. The gene calls are TRBV2 and TRBJ1-1; the match to TRBD1 covers 12 bases. The CDR3 consists of 16 residues. J gave up 4 bases and V 5 bases, and 8 bases lay outside the gene matches. CDR1 and CDR2 (germline): SNHLY, FYNNEI.

V and J are TRBV4-1 and TRBJ1-1; 9 positions agree with TRBD1. Germline V gene sequence: CDR1 MGHRA, CDR2 YSYEKL. With 3 bases clipped from V and 0 bases from J, the junction kept 5 bases outside the gene matches. There are 16 residues in the CDR3. CDR3: CASSHPRTGVNTEAFF. CDR3 nucleotides: TGCGCCAGCAGCCACCCCCGGACAGGGGTGAACACTGAAGCTTTCTTT.

The CDR3 DNA reads TGTGCCAGCAGTGGACAGAGCACAGATACGCAGTATTTT. It is translated as CASSGQSTDTQYF. This chain uses TRBV6-1 with TRBJ2-3; D is perhaps TRBD1 (5 bases). Germline loops: CDR1 MNHNS, CDR2 SASEGT. V lost 4 bases and J lost 0, with 5 bases in between. This CDR3 region has 13 residues.

The chain is built from TRBV10-3 and TRBJ1-1; D is ambiguous. The V end lost 3 bases, the J end lost 0 bases, and 11 bases lay between the germline ends. The CDR3 runs to 15 residues. CDR1 is ENHRY, CDR2 SYGVKD, per germline. This CDR3 reads CAISEREAVNTEAFF. The CDR3 coding sequence is TGTGCCATCAGTGAAAGGGAAGCGGTGAACACTGAAGCTTTCTTT.

The chain combines TRBV2 with TRBJ1-1; D is unclear. Germline V gene lookup returns CDR1 SNHLY and CDR2 FYNNEI. Trimming removed 2 bases at V and 1 base at J, with 5 bases between. CDR3 size: 13 residues. The chain's CDR3 is CASSELPNTEAFF. As DNA, the CDR3 is TGTGCCAGCAGTGAACTCCCGAACACTGAAGCTTTCTTT.

The genes are TRBV4-1 and TRBJ1-3, with D possibly being TRBD1 (5 bases). V was pared by 3 bases and J by 3 bases, with 15 bases between. The CDR3 has 16 residues. Germline-derived CDR1 and CDR2 are MGHRA and YSYEKL. Here the CDR3 reads CASSHIIQGFGNTIYF. CDR3 DNA: TGCGCCAGCAGCCATATAATCCAGGGTTTTGGAAACACCATATATTTT.

The J gene is TRBJ2-5, the V gene TRBV6-1; D possibly corresponds to TRBD2 (7 bases). This CDR3 comprises 14 residues. Looked up from germline, CDR1 is MNHNS and CDR2 is SASEGT. Trimming stripped 7 bases from V and 5 bases from J, with 17 bases between. The CDR3, as DNA: TGTGCCAGCAACGAGGGGGGGAATCGGGAGACCCAGTACTTC. Amino acid sequence: CASNEGGNRETQYF.

This chain uses TRBV2 with TRBJ2-5; possible D gene TRBD2, 7 bases. The CDR3 runs to 13 residues. The V end was cut by 3 bases, the J end by 4 bases, with 9 bases between. In germline, CDR1 is SNHLY, CDR2 FYNNEI. The CDR3 DNA reads as TGTGCCAGCAGTGAGGGGGGGGCAGAGACCCAGTACTTC. Amino acids: CASSEGGAETQYF.

This rearrangement joins TRBV7-9 to TRBJ2-7; 7 bases fit TRBD1. CDR3 length equals 14 residues. The V gene end was trimmed by 3 bases and the J gene end by 1 base; junction bases not matched to a gene: 3. Looked up from germline, CDR1 is SEHNR and CDR2 is FQNEAQ (reference sequence). The CDR3, as DNA: TGTGCCAGCAGCTTGGGACAGAATTCCTACGAGCAGTACTTC. Its protein is CASSLGQNSYEQYF.

The chain couples TRBV6-1 to TRBJ1-1; weak D call: TRBD1 (5 bases). CDR1 and CDR2 from the germline V gene are MNHNS and SASEGT. The CDR3 extends over 14 amino acids. V was cut by 6 bases and J by 1 base, with 12 bases left in between. In nucleotides, the CDR3 is TGTGCCAGCAGGGAGCTGACAGCGAACACTGAAGCTTTCTTT. Translating gives CASRELTANTEAFF.

The rearrangement joins TRBV29-1 to TRBJ2-5, with TRBD2 as a possible D gene (5 bases). CDR1 and CDR2 from the germline V gene are SQVTM and ANQGSEA. The CDR3 covers 12 residues. Trimming took off 6 bases at V and 5 bases at J, with 13 bases between the two ends. The CDR3 protein is CSVKGDPETQYF. The CDR3, as DNA: TGCAGCGTAAAGGGAGATCCCGAGACCCAGTACTTC. Supplemented by reference TRBV29-1 and TRBJ2-5, the full variable domain reads SAVISQKPSRDICQRGTSLTIQCQVDSQVTMMFWYRQQPGQSLTLIATANQGSEATYESGFVIDKFPISRPNLTFSTLTVSNMSPEDSSIYLCSVKGDPETQYFGPGTRLLVL.